This TCR beta chain was sequenced in a study of regulatory T cells in long-lasting Graves disease. About the research overall: Persistence in Graves' disease denoted antithyroid drug use beyond 5 years alongside positive TSH receptor antibodies.

The CDR3 runs to 13 residues. CDR1 is SGHNT, CDR2 YENEEA, per germline. Trimming took off 6 bases at V and 4 bases at J, with 12 bases between the two ends. Overall study findings and caveats: Newly diagnosed patients shared 950 to 1,000 public clonotypes; persistent patients shared about 2,500. Thyroid tissue went unexamined; only peripheral blood was analyzed. Persistent disease favored TRBV28, TRBJ1-2 and TRBJ2-5.

Time point noted: persistent/refractory GD, antithyroid drugs over 5 years with positive TRAb. There was RNA extracted from PBMCs, and the TCR library was made from it. According to the study, TCR beta libraries were built with iRepertoire HTBI primers and CDR3-region Arm-PCR. TCRdb independently ran MiXCR on the multiplex PCR reads; one entry per CDR3 protein. The repertoire consists of roughly 470,000 distinct CDR3 sequences, with about a fifth occurring once and the leading ten covering 7.8%. Concerning this clonotype: Its matching antigen is unknown.

Sequencing was performed on peripheral blood mononuclear cells (PBMCs), taken when the disease was refractory, from a patient treated with antithyroid drugs. The TCR comes from a female donor with Graves disease. The J gene is TRBJ2-5, the V gene TRBV11-3; no reliable D call. The DNA of the CDR3 is TGTGCCAGCAGACGTAGCAACGGAGAGACCCAGTACTTC. Protein: CASRRSNGETQYF.